This T cell receptor (beta chain) comes out of a study of radiotherapy plus CTLA-4 blockade in lung cancer. General observations from the study: Early blood T cell clone dynamics reportedly forecast response best, with interferon-beta. TCR clones from tumors expanded in blood after radiotherapy plus ipilimumab.

In regard to this clone: The antigen is unknown.

TCRdb keeps only in-frame clones here, not all; method: immunoSEQ multiplex PCR. The data contain around 38,000 clones, 65% to 90% of them seen just once; the ten biggest clones take up about 20%. CDR3 length equals 14 residues. Germline V gives CDR1 MNHEY, CDR2 SVGAGI. The V segment lost 6 bases and the J segment 6 bases; nucleotides outside the gene matches: 9. The TCR sequence derives from a human donor with non-small cell lung cancer whose response to radiotherapy plus ipilimumab could not be evaluated. Specimen: peripheral blood, collected from a patient treated with radiotherapy plus ipilimumab. The chain combines TRBV6-5 with TRBJ1-1; 8 bases line up with TRBD1. CDR3 nucleotides: TGTGCCAGCAGGCAGGACAGGGATGGCGCTGAAGCTTTCTTT. Protein product: CASRQDRDGAEAFF.